The rows below give T cell receptor beta chains drawn from one sample of a study of T cell responses to AZD1222 COVID-19 vaccine. Here immunoSEQ multiplex PCR was the method, and the copy in TCRdb shows in-frame clones only, minus some. The sample has 150,000 to 200,000 clones, 70% to 90% seen once. Sequencing used peripheral blood, obtained on day 0 of AZD1222 vaccination. These receptors came from an adult in good health. Each CDR3 is given with its conserved first and last residue. The D gene is left open where the match is weak. Size is stated for part of the rows, as once, few or many counts, or as a class when the clone is expanded.

j_gene: TRBJ2-3; abundance: -; v_gene: TRBV2; d_gene: TRBD2; CDR3aa: CASSEPSGGRAPEGGTDTQYF; CDR3nt: TGTGCCAGCAGTGAACCCTCTGGCGGGAGGGCCCCCGAAGGTGGCACAGATACGCAGTATTTT
j_gene: TRBJ2-5; abundance: -; v_gene: TRBV7-3; d_gene: -; CDR3aa: CASSLAPGLETQYF; CDR3nt: TGTGCCAGCAGCCTAGCCCCAGGGTTGGAGACCCAGTACTTC
j_gene: TRBJ1-4; abundance: -; v_gene: TRBV10-3; d_gene: -; CDR3aa: CAISEGGMAEKLFF; CDR3nt: TGTGCCATCAGTGAGGGGGGGATGGCTGAAAAACTGTTTTTT
j_gene: TRBJ1-2; abundance: few; v_gene: TRBV16; d_gene: -; CDR3aa: CASSLMWGNGYTF; CDR3nt: TGTGCCAGCAGCCTCATGTGGGGAAACGGCTACACCTTC
j_gene: TRBJ1-4; abundance: -; v_gene: TRBV19; d_gene: -; CDR3aa: CASRPDPLNEKLFF; CDR3nt: TGTGCCAGTCGGCCCGACCCCCTTAATGAAAAACTGTTTTTT
j_gene: TRBJ2-3; abundance: -; v_gene: TRBV6-5; d_gene: -; CDR3aa: CASSYSKVSDTQYF; CDR3nt: TGTGCCAGCAGTTACTCGAAAGTATCAGATACGCAGTATTTT
j_gene: TRBJ1-1; abundance: few; v_gene: TRBV5-1; d_gene: -; CDR3aa: CASSLAGTPDTEAFF; CDR3nt: TGCGCCAGCAGCTTGGCGGGGACTCCGGACACTGAAGCTTTCTTT
j_gene: TRBJ2-2; abundance: -; v_gene: TRBV5-1; d_gene: -; CDR3aa: CASSVTASNTGELFF; CDR3nt: TGCGCCAGCTCTGTAACAGCTTCAAACACCGGGGAGCTGTTTTTT
j_gene: TRBJ1-1; abundance: -; v_gene: TRBV18; d_gene: -; CDR3aa: CASSPDSFMNTEAFF; CDR3nt: TGTGCCAGCTCACCCGACTCCTTTATGAACACTGAAGCTTTCTTT
j_gene: TRBJ2-1; abundance: -; v_gene: TRBV14; d_gene: -; CDR3aa: CASSQDLRGALAPRNNEQFF; CDR3nt: TGTGCCAGCAGCCAAGATCTGAGGGGGGCGTTAGCTCCCAGAAACAATGAGCAGTTCTTC
j_gene: TRBJ2-2; abundance: -; v_gene: TRBV5-6; d_gene: -; CDR3aa: CASSLGAGVATGELFF; CDR3nt: TGTGCCAGCAGCTTGGGGGCAGGGGTGGCCACCGGGGAGCTGTTTTTT
j_gene: TRBJ2-3; abundance: -; v_gene: TRBV7-9; d_gene: -; CDR3aa: CASSPGLPTDTQYF; CDR3nt: TGTGCCAGCAGCCCGGGACTCCCCACAGATACGCAGTATTTT
j_gene: TRBJ2-5; abundance: -; v_gene: TRBV29-1; d_gene: TRBD1; CDR3aa: CSVTGLQETQYF; CDR3nt: TGCAGCGTGACAGGGCTCCAAGAGACCCAGTACTTC
j_gene: TRBJ2-3; abundance: -; v_gene: TRBV6-5; d_gene: TRBD2; CDR3aa: CASSYSRGVADTQYF; CDR3nt: TGTGCCAGCAGTTACTCGCGGGGGGTGGCAGATACGCAGTATTTT
j_gene: TRBJ2-1; abundance: -; v_gene: TRBV10-3; d_gene: -; CDR3aa: CAISESLIRTDYNEQFF; CDR3nt: TGTGCCATCAGTGAGTCTCTTATTAGGACAGACTACAATGAGCAGTTCTTC
j_gene: TRBJ1-3; abundance: -; v_gene: TRBV3-1/TRBV3-2; d_gene: -; CDR3aa: CASSQIDWIPSGNTIYF; CDR3nt: TGTGCCAGCAGCCAAATTGACTGGATACCTTCTGGAAACACCATATATTTT
j_gene: TRBJ1-6; abundance: -; v_gene: TRBV14; d_gene: -; CDR3aa: CASSQEEGGTNSPLHF; CDR3nt: TGTGCCAGCAGCCAAGAGGAGGGCGGAACAAATTCACCCCTCCACTTT
j_gene: TRBJ2-7; abundance: -; v_gene: TRBV28; d_gene: TRBD2; CDR3aa: CASAILGTSGTYEQYF; CDR3nt: TGTGCCAGCGCCATATTGGGGACTAGCGGTACCTACGAGCAGTACTTC
j_gene: TRBJ1-2; abundance: -; v_gene: TRBV6-5; d_gene: -; CDR3aa: CASRNGAVFFYGYTF; CDR3nt: TGTGCCAGCAGGAACGGAGCCGTTTTCTTCTATGGCTACACCTTC
j_gene: TRBJ2-3; abundance: -; v_gene: TRBV2; d_gene: TRBD2; CDR3aa: CASSTAGLPPNTQYF; CDR3nt: TGTGCCAGCAGTACAGCGGGATTACCCCCCAATACGCAGTATTTT
j_gene: TRBJ1-4; abundance: -; v_gene: TRBV3-1/TRBV3-2; d_gene: -; CDR3aa: CASSQFAGASNEKLFF; CDR3nt: TGTGCCAGCAGCCAATTCGCGGGGGCATCTAATGAAAAACTGTTTTTT
j_gene: TRBJ1-4; abundance: once; v_gene: TRBV29-1; d_gene: -; CDR3aa: CSVIASTNEKLFF; CDR3nt: TGCAGCGTAATCGCGTCAACTAATGAAAAACTGTTTTTT
j_gene: TRBJ2-4; abundance: -; v_gene: TRBV11-3; d_gene: -; CDR3aa: CASSFLGYQKNIQYF; CDR3nt: TGTGCCAGCAGCTTCCTGGGGTACCAGAAAAACATTCAGTACTTC
j_gene: TRBJ1-1; abundance: -; v_gene: TRBV19; d_gene: -; CDR3aa: CASSTTRQTEAFF; CDR3nt: TGTGCCAGTAGTACGACGCGACAGACTGAAGCTTTCTTT
j_gene: TRBJ2-7; abundance: -; v_gene: TRBV5-4; d_gene: -; CDR3aa: CASSLWGLTYEQYF; CDR3nt: TGTGCCAGCAGCTTGTGGGGACTCACCTACGAGCAGTACTTC
j_gene: TRBJ2-6; abundance: -; v_gene: TRBV27; d_gene: -; CDR3aa: CASSQGGVSGANVLTF; CDR3nt: TGTGCCAGCAGTCAGGGGGGGGTCTCTGGGGCCAACGTCCTGACTTTC
j_gene: TRBJ1-4; abundance: -; v_gene: TRBV18; d_gene: -; CDR3aa: CASSTREGANEKLFF; CDR3nt: TGTGCCAGCTCAACCCGGGAGGGGGCTAATGAAAAACTGTTTTTT
j_gene: TRBJ1-3; abundance: -; v_gene: TRBV11-2; d_gene: -; CDR3aa: CASSWRSNSGNTIYF; CDR3nt: TGTGCCAGCAGCTGGAGATCGAACTCTGGAAACACCATATATTTT
j_gene: TRBJ2-5; abundance: -; v_gene: TRBV27; d_gene: TRBD2; CDR3aa: CASRPSGVKETQYF; CDR3nt: TGTGCCAGCAGGCCTAGCGGGGTGAAAGAGACCCAGTACTTC
j_gene: TRBJ1-1; abundance: once; v_gene: TRBV18; d_gene: -; CDR3aa: CASVQFRNTEAFF; CDR3nt: TGTGCCAGTGTTCAATTCAGGAACACTGAAGCTTTCTTT
j_gene: TRBJ2-2; abundance: -; v_gene: TRBV5-1; d_gene: TRBD1; CDR3aa: CASSFRTGSPGELFF; CDR3nt: TGCGCCAGCAGCTTCCGGACAGGGTCTCCGGGGGAGCTGTTTTTT
j_gene: TRBJ2-5; abundance: -; v_gene: TRBV7-6; d_gene: -; CDR3aa: CASSNLVIGARETQYF; CDR3nt: TGTGCCAGCAGCAATCTGGTGATTGGGGCTCGGGAGACCCAGTACTTC
j_gene: TRBJ1-1; abundance: -; v_gene: TRBV9; d_gene: -; CDR3aa: CASSGAPHTEAFF; CDR3nt: TGTGCCAGCAGCGGAGCGCCGCACACTGAAGCTTTCTTT
j_gene: TRBJ2-7; abundance: -; v_gene: TRBV28; d_gene: -; CDR3aa: CASSLPAGKFYEQYF; CDR3nt: TGTGCCAGCAGCCTCCCAGCGGGCAAGTTTTACGAGCAGTACTTC